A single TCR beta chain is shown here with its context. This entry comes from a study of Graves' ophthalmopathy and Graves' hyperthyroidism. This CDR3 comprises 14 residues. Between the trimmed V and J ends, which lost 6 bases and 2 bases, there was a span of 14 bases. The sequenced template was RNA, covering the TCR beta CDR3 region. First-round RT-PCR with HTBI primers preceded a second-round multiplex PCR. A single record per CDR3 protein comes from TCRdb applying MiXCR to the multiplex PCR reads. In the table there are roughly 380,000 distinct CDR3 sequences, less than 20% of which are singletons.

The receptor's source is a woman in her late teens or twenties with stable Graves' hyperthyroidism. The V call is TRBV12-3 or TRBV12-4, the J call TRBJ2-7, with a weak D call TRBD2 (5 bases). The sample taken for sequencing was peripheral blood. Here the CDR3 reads CASRADRGTYEQYF. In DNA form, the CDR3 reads TGTGCCAGCAGAGCCGACCGAGGGACCTACGAGCAGTACTTC.